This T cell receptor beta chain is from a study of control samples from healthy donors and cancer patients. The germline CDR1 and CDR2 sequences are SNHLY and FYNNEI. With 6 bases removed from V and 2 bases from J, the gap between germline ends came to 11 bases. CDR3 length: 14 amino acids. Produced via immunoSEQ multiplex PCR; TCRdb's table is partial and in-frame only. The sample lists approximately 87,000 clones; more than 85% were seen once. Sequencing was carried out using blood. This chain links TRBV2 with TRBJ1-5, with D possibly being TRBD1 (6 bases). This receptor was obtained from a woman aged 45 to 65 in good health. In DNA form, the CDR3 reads TGTGCCAGCAGGGGGGCGGTACGCAATCAGCCCCAGCATTTT. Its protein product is CASRGAVRNQPQHF.